One sample yielded the 24 T cell receptor beta chains listed below, sequenced in a study of neoadjuvant anti-PD-1 for oral cavity cancer (dated by TCRdb to about 2021). Library preparation used the immunoSEQ multiplex PCR assay. In TCRdb, the immuneACCESS table is reduced to in-frame sequences with V and J assigned. These tables do not hold every clone; where another copy was compared, an unresolved V gene accounts for under half, and the others remain unexplained. This sample gives 30,000 to 35,000 clones in total; approximately 90% of them show up just once. The ten largest clones represent approximately 3.7% of the sample. Interpreted using the paper, the time point label stands for: before neoadjuvant nivolumab. Sequenced here: PBMCs, sampled before nivolumab (anti-PD-1) treatment. These receptors were collected from a person between 40 and 85 years old with oral cavity squamous cell carcinoma.

The rearrangement joins TRBV20-1 to TRBJ1-2; D uncertain. The CDR3 covers 11 residues. V was pared by 0 bases and J by 6 bases, with 5 bases between. CDR1 is DFQATT and CDR2 is SNEGSKA in the germline V gene (reference sequence). CDR3 protein: CSARDPDGYTF. DNA of the CDR3: TGCAGTGCTAGAGATCCGGATGGCTACACCTTC.

The gene calls are TRBV28 and TRBJ2-3; no reliable D call. CDR1 is MDHEN and CDR2 is SYDVKM in the germline V gene. The CDR3 spans 13 residues. With 5 bases removed from V and 1 base from J, the gap between germline ends came to 7 bases. DNA of the CDR3: TGTGCCAGCAGTACCCCGGGCACAGATACGCAGTATTTT. Translated, it gives CASSTPGTDTQYF.

The chain is built from TRBV15 and TRBJ2-5; D is ambiguous. The germline gives CDR1 LNHNV, CDR2 YYDKDF (reference sequence). V was clipped by 1 base and J by 6 bases, with 9 bases between them. The CDR3 has 13 amino acids. CDR3 nucleotide sequence: TGTGCCACCAGCAGAGCGTTCACGCAGACCCAGTACTTC. Translated: CATSRAFTQTQYF.

By share of the sample, this clone is medium-sized (0.01 to 0.1%). The J gene is TRBJ1-2, the V gene TRBV7-9; D ambiguous. Germline V gives CDR1 SEHNR, CDR2 FQNEAQ (reference sequence). The CDR3 runs 14 residues. V lost 0 bases and J 7 bases, leaving 12 bases between the germline ends. The CDR3 DNA reads TGTGCCAGCAGCTTAGCAGAACCAATTGGTGGCTACACCTTC. Its translation is CASSLAEPIGGYTF.

V and J are TRBV9 and TRBJ2-2; D unresolved. V lost 4 bases to trimming and J lost 1 base, with 11 bases between them. The CDR3 extends over 15 amino acids. Germline V gene data show CDR1 as SGDLS and CDR2 as YYNGEE. The CDR3 nucleotides read TGTGCCAGCAGCTACTATACAGAGAACACCGGGGAGCTGTTTTTT. Its translation is CASSYYTENTGELFF.

The chain couples TRBV15 to TRBJ1-2; tentative D call: TRBD1 (5 bases). Trimming cost V 8 bases and J 1 base, with 11 bases left between them. The length of the CDR3 is 13 residues. Germline CDR1 LNHNV, CDR2 YYDKDF (reference sequence). CDR3: CATSGGGNYGYTF. The CDR3 nucleotides read TGTGCCACCTCCGGGGGTGGTAACTATGGCTACACCTTC.

The rearrangement links TRBV6-5 to TRBJ2-5, with TRBD1 matching over 7 bases. The J call is in doubt because the DNA end fits TRBJ2-7 better. Germline V gives CDR1 MNHEY, CDR2 SVGAGI. The CDR3 runs 14 residues. The CDR3 loop reads CASSQPGQRGEQYF. The CDR3 coding sequence is TGTGCCAGCAGTCAACCGGGACAGAGGGGCGAGCAGTACTTC.

This clone was seen a few times. This sequence joins TRBV2 and TRBJ1-5; D gene unclear. V was pared by 5 bases and J by 0 bases, with 5 bases between. Germline lookup yields CDR1 SNHLY and CDR2 FYNNEI. The CDR3 spans 13 residues. CDR3 sequence (DNA): TGTGCCAGCAGTAGCTATAGCAATCAGCCCCAGCATTTT. It yields the protein CASSSYSNQPQHF. Filled out from reference TRBV2 and TRBJ1-5, the complete variable domain reads EPEVTQTPSHQVTQMGQEVILRCVPISNHLYFYWYRQILGQKVEFLVSFYNNEISEKSEIFDDQFSVERPDGSNFTLKIRSTKLEDSAMYFCASSSYSNQPQHFGDGTRLSIL.

The rearrangement uses TRBV5-6 and TRBJ1-1, with D perhaps TRBD1 (5 bases). Germline V gene lookup returns CDR1 SGHDT and CDR2 YYEEEE. The germline V and J ends were trimmed by 4 bases and 1 base, with 14 bases remaining between them. This CDR3 comprises 15 residues. As DNA, the CDR3 is TGTGCCAGCAGCGCTGCGAGGGGACCGAACACTGAAGCTTTCTTT. This gives the protein CASSAARGPNTEAFF.

This clone was observed a single time. This sequence joins TRBV9 and TRBJ1-5; possibly TRBD1 for D (6 bases). The CDR3 consists of 14 residues. V was shortened by 3 bases and J by 5 bases, with 12 bases between the two germline ends. The germline V gene has CDR1 SGDLS and CDR2 YYNGEE. The CDR3 sequence: CASSDRGGYQPQHF. The DNA of the CDR3 is TGTGCCAGCAGCGATCGAGGGGGATATCAGCCCCAGCATTTT.

The V and J genes are TRBV27 and TRBJ1-6, with 9 bases that match TRBD1. Per the germline V gene, CDR1 is MNHEY and CDR2 is SMNVEV (reference sequence). The CDR3 extends over 14 amino acids. V lost 8 bases, J lost 7 bases, and 6 bases stayed unmatched. The DNA for the CDR3 is TGTGCCAGCGGCGGGACAGGGAGAAATTCACCCCTCCACTTT. This codes for CASGGTGRNSPLHF.

In its sample, this clone was seen a few times. The chain recombines TRBV21-1 with TRBJ2-2. TRBV21-1 corresponds to a pseudogene. The CDR3 is 14 amino acids. CDR3 in DNA: TGTGCCAGCAGGGGTAGTTTGTCTACCGGGGAGCTGTTTTTT. Its protein is CASRGSLSTGELFF.

The chain has TRBV2 and TRBJ1-2, with 9 bases lining up with TRBD1. The germline CDR1 and CDR2 sequences are SNHLY and FYNNEI. The CDR3 length is 16 residues. With 2 bases clipped from V and 2 bases from J, the junction kept 6 bases outside the gene matches. The CDR3 loop is CASSERVGQGNYGYTF. CDR3 nucleotide sequence: TGTGCCAGCAGTGAACGGGTGGGACAGGGAAACTATGGCTACACCTTC.

This clone was seen only a few times. This sequence joins TRBV7-9 and TRBJ2-5; TRBD2 agrees at 10 bases. Germline V gene lookup returns CDR1 SEHNR and CDR2 FQNEAQ (reference sequence). The CDR3 consists of 15 residues. The V segment lost 3 bases and the J segment 3 bases; nucleotides outside the gene matches: 4. CDR3 DNA: TGTGCCAGCAGCTTGCGGCTAGCGGGGGAAGAGACCCAGTACTTC. Translating gives CASSLRLAGEETQYF.

The chain links TRBV4-1 to TRBJ2-3, with 10 bases identical to TRBD2. In germline, CDR1 is MGHRA, CDR2 YSYEKL. The CDR3 is 15 amino acids. The V and J ends lost 7 bases and 7 bases, in that order; junction bases with no gene match: 11. The CDR3 sequence: CASKARLAGDYTQYF. CDR3 bases: TGCGCCAGCAAAGCCCGACTAGCGGGTGATTATACGCAGTATTTT.

V is TRBV19 and J is TRBJ1-1; D is uncertain. The CDR3 covers 14 residues. V lost 6 bases to trimming and J lost 2 bases, with 13 bases between them. Germline CDR1 and CDR2: LNHDA and SQIVND (reference sequence). CDR3 in amino acids: CASSEGRINTEAFF. The CDR3, as DNA: TGTGCCAGTAGCGAAGGCAGGATAAACACTGAAGCTTTCTTT.

The CDR3 here is CASSLERVPDSPLHF. The CDR3 nucleotides read TGCGCCAGCAGCTTGGAGAGGGTACCTGATTCACCCCTCCACTTT. The chain combines TRBV5-1 with TRBJ1-6; D is unclear. CDR1 SGHRS and CDR2 YFSETQ come from the germline V gene. This CDR3 is 15 amino acids long. V gave up 0 bases and J gave up 8 bases, with 12 bases separating them.

This rearrangement joins TRBV30 to TRBJ1-6; the match to TRBD1 covers 9 bases. The germline V gene encodes CDR1 GTSNPN and CDR2 SVGIG (reference sequence). The V segment lost 4 bases and the J segment 3 bases; nucleotides outside the gene matches: 7. This CDR3 comprises 16 residues. CDR3 loop: CAWTRTGGSYNSPLHF. For the CDR3, the DNA is TGTGCCTGGACCCGTACAGGGGGCAGCTATAATTCACCCCTCCACTTT.

This clone came up a few times. The V call is TRBV7-9, the J call TRBJ2-7; 8 nucleotides agree with TRBD1. This CDR3 has 15 amino acids. The junction had 6 bases not matched to a gene; V was cut back by 5 bases and J by 0 bases. Per germline, CDR1 SEHNR and CDR2 FQNEAQ (reference sequence). The CDR3 loop reads CASSQGTGFSYEQYF. Written as DNA, the CDR3 is TGTGCCAGCAGCCAGGGGACAGGTTTCTCCTACGAGCAGTACTTC. The full variable domain, with the rest looked up from reference TRBV7-9 and TRBJ2-7, is DTGVSQNPRHKITKRGQNVTFRCDPISEHNRLYWYRQTLGQGPEFLTYFQNEAQLEKSRLLSDRFSAERPKGSFSTLEIQRTEQGDSAMYLCASSQGTGFSYEQYFGPGTRLTVT.

This chain connects TRBV7-2 to TRBJ1-6; the match to TRBD1 covers 9 bases. CDR1 and CDR2 (germline): SGHTA, FQGNSA. With 4 bases clipped from V and 7 bases from J, the junction kept 11 bases outside the gene matches. The CDR3 has 17 residues. The CDR3 sequence is CASSSGDRARRNSPLHF. CDR3 nucleotides: TGTGCCAGCAGCTCAGGGGACAGGGCGAGGAGGAATTCACCCCTCCACTTT.

The V call is TRBV4-1, the J call TRBJ2-4; D perhaps matches TRBD1 (5 bases). Germline V lookup: CDR1 MGHRA, CDR2 YSYEKL. The length of the CDR3 is 17 residues. The V end was cut by 0 bases, the J end by 2 bases, with 14 bases between. The CDR3 DNA is TGCGCCAGCAGCCAAGACTGGACAACCGTAACCAAAAACATTCAGTACTTC. This translates into CASSQDWTTVTKNIQYF.

J is TRBJ2-3 and V is TRBV13; either TRBD1 or TRBD2 may fit D (5 bases each). The CDR3 runs 18 residues. V was trimmed by 4 bases and J by 8 bases, leaving 28 bases between them. CDR1 is PRHDT and CDR2 is FYEKMQ in the germline V gene (reference sequence). The chain's CDR3 is CASSSDMTTDRGRVTQYF. The CDR3 DNA reads TGTGCCAGCAGCTCGGACATGACTACCGATAGAGGAAGAGTTACGCAGTATTTT.

The chain links TRBV4-3 to TRBJ1-6; D ambiguous. Per germline, CDR1 LGHNA and CDR2 YSLEER. The V gene lost 5 bases and the J gene lost 7 bases, with 9 bases spanning the gap. The length of the CDR3 is 13 residues. The CDR3 loop reads CASSMLENSPLHF. The CDR3 coding sequence is TGCGCCAGCAGCATGTTGGAAAATTCACCCCTCCACTTT.

The chain links TRBV2 to TRBJ2-5; the D call may be TRBD1 or TRBD2 (5 bases each). Deletions cut 6 bases from V and 3 bases from J, with 8 bases between. This CDR3 contains 12 residues. From germline, CDR1 is SNHLY and CDR2 FYNNEI. The CDR3 DNA reads TGTGCCAGCAGGTGGGGGAAAGAGACCCAGTACTTC. This gives the protein CASRWGKETQYF.